This note documents a single TCR beta chain sequence. Sequencing was performed with immunoSEQ multiplex PCR; in TCRdb, only in-frame clones are kept and a portion is missing. The sample holds roughly 2.6 million clones, approximately 90% seen once. The record originates from a study of shared clonotypes between healthy human individuals. This CDR3 has 11 residues. V lost 5 bases and J 5 bases, leaving 8 bases between the germline ends. Germline CDR1 and CDR2: SQVTM and ANQGSEA. The chain links TRBV29-1 to TRBJ2-3; D possibly corresponds to TRBD1 (5 bases). This clonotype was obtained from a man younger than 35 in good health. The specimen sequenced was naive CD4+ T cells sorted from blood. Subset given: CD45RA+ positively selected. The CDR3 protein is CSVRRGDTQYF. CDR3 sequence (DNA): TGCAGCGTTAGAAGGGGAGATACGCAGTATTTT.